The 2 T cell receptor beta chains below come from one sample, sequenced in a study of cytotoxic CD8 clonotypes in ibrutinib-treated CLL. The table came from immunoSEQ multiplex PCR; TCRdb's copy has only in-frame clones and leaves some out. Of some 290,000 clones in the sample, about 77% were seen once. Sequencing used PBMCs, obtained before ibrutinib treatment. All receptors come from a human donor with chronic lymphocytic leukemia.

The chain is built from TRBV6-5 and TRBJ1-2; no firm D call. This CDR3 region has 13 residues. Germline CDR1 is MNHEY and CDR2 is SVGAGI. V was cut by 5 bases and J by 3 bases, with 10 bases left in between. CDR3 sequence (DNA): TGTGCCAGCAGTAACCGGGTCCACTATGGCTACACCTTC. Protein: CASSNRVHYGYTF.

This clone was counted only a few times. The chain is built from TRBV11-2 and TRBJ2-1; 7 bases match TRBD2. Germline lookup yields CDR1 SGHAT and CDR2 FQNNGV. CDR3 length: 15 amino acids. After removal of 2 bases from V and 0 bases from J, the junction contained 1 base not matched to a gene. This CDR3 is CASSLLAASYNEQFF. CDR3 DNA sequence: TGTGCCAGCAGCTTACTAGCGGCCTCCTACAATGAGCAGTTCTTC.